Given below is one TCR beta chain in context. Its antigen is still unknown. No clone much larger than this one lies a single base away; base qualities are absent. Each collaborating institution followed its own protocols to collect whole blood in K2EDTA tubes. For TCRbeta analysis, collaborators shipped samples as frozen whole blood, isolated PBMCs, or DNA extracted from either of those sample types. The immunoSEQ Assay, a bias-controlled multiplex PCR, was used to amplify TCRbeta CDR3 regions from genomic DNA. The paper's data handling went like this. Nucleated cell counts per sample were estimated from amplification of reference gene primers within the assay. To quantify the absolute abundance of each unique TCRbeta CDR3 rearrangement, sequence reads were collapsed and filtered. For each sample, productive Simpson clonality was calculated as the square root of Simpson's diversity index over productive rearrangements. TCRdb took this table from immuneACCESS and kept in-frame rearrangements with V and J called. Such tables lack part of the clones; where checked against another copy, unresolved V genes explain under half of the gap, and the rest is unexplained. V and J calls and clone size are as listed in that table; D and trimming were resolved from the DNA. This sample comprises 120,000 to 150,000 clones, approximately 87% of them detected only once. 3.5% to 4.5% of the sample is taken by the ten largest.

This specimen comes from a study of blood T cell repertoires in COVID-19 (dated by TCRdb to 2019 to 2021). Broadly, across the study: Samples covering the acute and convalescent phases of COVID-19 were provided by collaborators in the United States, Italy and Spain. The prospective study material was composed of cDNA or gDNA derived from T cells, B-cell-depleted T cells, or PBMCs. The dataset comprised deeply sampled blood TCRbeta repertoires from subjects exposed to, actively infected with, or recovered from COVID-19. The repertoires were made available in a free public database intended to serve as a resource for research on the immune response to SARS-CoV-2. Samples came from the ongoing ImmuneRACE study (first 160 participants) plus 1,254 subjects from 6 global collaborators. Sample metadata almost always included a de-identified subject ID, COVID-19 status, age in years and sex. Where available, HLA class I and class II types were taken from metadata supplied by the sample provider and were not determined by assay-based typing. On the study overall, not on this receptor specifically: The quantity of clinical and demographic metadata differed by source and by participant and was supplied without curation.

The CDR3 spans 17 residues, from the cysteine through the phenylalanine. The read is trimmed to its CDR3 DNA, 51 bases read in frame from base 1. For this chain, trimming is 0 bases at the V end and 7 bases at the J end, and the number of junction bases without a gene match is 10. The CDR1 and CDR2 encoded by the germline V gene (reference sequence) are LGHDT and YNNKEL. The rearranged segments are TRBV3-1 (or the pseudogene TRBV3-2) and TRBJ2-1, with 9 central nucleotides matching TRBD1. The TCR originated in a middle-aged woman with acute or convalescent COVID-19. The sample comprised peripheral blood. CDR3 sequence: CASSQDLPGTGWNEQFF. The bases are TGTGCCAGCAGCCAAGATCTGCCAGGGACAGGGTGGAATGAGCAGTTCTTC.